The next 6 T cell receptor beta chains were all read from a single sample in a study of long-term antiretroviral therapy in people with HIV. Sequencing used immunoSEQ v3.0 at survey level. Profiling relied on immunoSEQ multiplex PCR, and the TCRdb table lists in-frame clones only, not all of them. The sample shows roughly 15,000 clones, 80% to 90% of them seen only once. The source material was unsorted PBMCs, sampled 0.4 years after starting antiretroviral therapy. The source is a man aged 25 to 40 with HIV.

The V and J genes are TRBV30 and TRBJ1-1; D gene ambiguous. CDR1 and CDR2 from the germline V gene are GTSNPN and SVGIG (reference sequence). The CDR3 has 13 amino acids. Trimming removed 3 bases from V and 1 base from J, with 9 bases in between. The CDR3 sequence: CAWSWTKNTEAFF. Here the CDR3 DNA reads TGTGCCTGGAGCTGGACGAAGAACACTGAAGCTTTCTTT.

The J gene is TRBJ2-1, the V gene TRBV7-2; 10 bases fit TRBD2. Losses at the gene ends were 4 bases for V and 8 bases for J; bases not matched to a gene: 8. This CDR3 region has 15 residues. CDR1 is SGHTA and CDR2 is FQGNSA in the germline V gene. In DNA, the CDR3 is TGTGCCAGCAGCTGGACTAGCGGATTAATCGATGAGCAGTTCTTC. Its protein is CASSWTSGLIDEQFF.

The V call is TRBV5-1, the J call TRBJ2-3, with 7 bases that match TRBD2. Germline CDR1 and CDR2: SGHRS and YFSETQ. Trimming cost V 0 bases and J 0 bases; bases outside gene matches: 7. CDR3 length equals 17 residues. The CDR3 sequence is CASSLAAGGGSTDTQYF. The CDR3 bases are TGCGCCAGCAGCTTGGCCGCGGGCGGGGGAAGCACAGATACGCAGTATTTT.

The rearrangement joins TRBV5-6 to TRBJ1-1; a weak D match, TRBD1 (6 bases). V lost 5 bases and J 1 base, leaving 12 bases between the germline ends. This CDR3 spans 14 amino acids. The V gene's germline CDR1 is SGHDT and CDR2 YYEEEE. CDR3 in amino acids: CASRSQGRNTEAFF. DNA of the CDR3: TGTGCCAGCAGGTCTCAGGGGAGGAACACTGAAGCTTTCTTT. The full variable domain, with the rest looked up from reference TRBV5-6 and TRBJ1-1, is DAGVTQSPTHLIKTRGQQVTLRCSPKSGHDTVSWYQQALGQGPQFIFQYYEEEERQRGNFPDRFSGHQFPNYSSELNVNALLLGDSALYLCASRSQGRNTEAFFGQGTRLTVV.

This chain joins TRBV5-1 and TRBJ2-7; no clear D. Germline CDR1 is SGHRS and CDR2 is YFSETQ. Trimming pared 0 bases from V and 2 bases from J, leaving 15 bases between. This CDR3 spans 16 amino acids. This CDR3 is CASSLEVAGSAYEQYF. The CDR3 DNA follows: TGCGCCAGCAGCTTGGAAGTGGCAGGTTCAGCCTACGAGCAGTACTTC.

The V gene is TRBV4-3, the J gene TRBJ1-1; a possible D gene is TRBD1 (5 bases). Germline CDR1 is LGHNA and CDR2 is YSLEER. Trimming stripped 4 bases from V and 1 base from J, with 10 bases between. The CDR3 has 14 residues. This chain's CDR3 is CASSRNGGNTEAFF. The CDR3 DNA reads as TGCGCCAGCAGCCGTAACGGGGGGAACACTGAAGCTTTCTTT.